Shown below are 8 T cell receptor beta chains from a single sample sequenced in a study of T cell responses to AZD1222 COVID-19 vaccine. Clones were read by immunoSEQ multiplex PCR, and TCRdb kept only the in-frame ones, dropping some. The sample includes 90,000 to 100,000 clones, roughly 90% of them seen just once. This material consisted of peripheral blood, taken on day 0 of AZD1222 vaccination. The receptors shown here come from an adult in good health.

The chain couples TRBV30 to TRBJ2-4, with 9 bases fitting TRBD1. Germline values: CDR1 GTSNPN, CDR2 SVGIG (reference sequence). V dropped 6 bases and J dropped 3; count of bases not matched to a gene: 9. This CDR3 region has 15 residues. CDR3 sequence: CACIGQGPGKNIQYF. DNA for the CDR3: TGTGCCTGTATAGGACAGGGGCCGGGCAAAAACATTCAGTACTTC.

The V call is TRBV19, the J call TRBJ2-7; weak D call: TRBD2 (6 bases). This CDR3 comprises 13 residues. Germline V gene data show CDR1 as LNHDA and CDR2 as SQIVND (reference sequence). Trimming took 6 bases from V and 3 from J, leaving 12 bases between them. CDR3 sequence: CASSRAGGYEQYF. CDR3 bases: TGTGCCAGTAGCCGCGCCGGGGGCTACGAGCAGTACTTC.

This chain links TRBV11-2 with TRBJ1-5, with D hard to call. The length of the CDR3 is 14 residues. Trimming cost V 4 bases and J 9 bases, with 16 bases left between them. The germline gives CDR1 SGHAT, CDR2 FQNNGV. Here the CDR3 DNA reads TGTGCCAGCAGCTCACTCTCCCCCTCGGGGCCCCAGCATTTT. Its protein is CASSSLSPSGPQHF.

This clone was seen only once. The chain uses TRBV5-6 and TRBJ1-1; 8 nucleotides line up with TRBD1. Looked up from germline, CDR1 is SGHDT and CDR2 is YYEEEE. The CDR3 consists of 15 residues. V was pared by 2 bases and J by 3 bases, with 6 bases of the junction left unmatched. The CDR3 DNA follows: TGTGCCAGCAGCTTAGGACAGGGAGCATACACTGAAGCTTTCTTT. Translated: CASSLGQGAYTEAFF.

This chain connects TRBV6-5 to TRBJ1-1, with 7 bases fitting TRBD1. The CDR3 is made up of 14 amino acids. From germline, CDR1 is MNHEY and CDR2 SVGAGI. J was trimmed by 8 bases and V by 1 base; bases with no gene match: 7. CDR3 loop: CASSYYGQALEAFF. CDR3 DNA sequence: TGTGCCAGCAGTTACTACGGACAGGCTCTGGAAGCTTTCTTT.

The chain uses TRBV30 and TRBJ2-7; a weak D match, TRBD2 (6 bases). V was pared by 0 bases and J by 0 bases, with 9 bases between. The length of the CDR3 is 14 residues. Germline V gives CDR1 GTSNPN, CDR2 SVGIG (reference sequence). The CDR3 reads CAWSVSGGSYEQYF. The CDR3 nucleotides read TGTGCCTGGAGTGTGTCCGGGGGCTCCTACGAGCAGTACTTC.

The chain combines TRBV19 with TRBJ1-1; a weak D match, TRBD1 (5 bases). Between the trimmed V and J ends, which lost 3 bases and 1 base, there was a span of 12 bases. Germline V gives CDR1 LNHDA, CDR2 SQIVND (reference sequence). This CDR3 has 15 amino acids. The CDR3 region is CASSILQGWNTEAFF. The CDR3 DNA reads TGTGCCAGTAGTATTCTTCAGGGATGGAACACTGAAGCTTTCTTT.

The chain recombines TRBV19 with TRBJ1-1; D not certain. Germline V gene sequence: CDR1 LNHDA, CDR2 SQIVND (reference sequence). Trimming removed 4 bases from V and 0 bases from J, with 12 bases in between. The CDR3 runs 15 residues. The CDR3: CASSRASVMNTEAFF. CDR3 nucleotides: TGTGCCAGTAGTAGGGCGTCTGTAATGAACACTGAAGCTTTCTTT. The variable domain in full, with the rest retrieved from reference TRBV19 and TRBJ1-1, is DGGITQSPKYLFRKEGQNVTLSCEQNLNHDAMYWYRQDPGQGLRLIYYSQIVNDFQKGDIAEGYSVSREKKESFPLTVTSAQKNPTAFYLCASSRASVMNTEAFFGQGTRLTVV.